This is a list of T cell receptor beta chains from one sample in a study of cytomegalovirus exposure and HLA in healthy donors. Clones were sequenced by immunoSEQ multiplex PCR, and TCRdb holds only the in-frame ones, with some missing. This sample has about 130,000 clones, with approximately 80% found just once. Specimen: PBMCs. These receptor sequences come from a man between 18 and 29 years old in good health and CMV-seronegative. Each CDR3 is given with its conserved first and last residue. D genes are given only for firm matches. A row's size may be missing; if present it is once, few, many or a size class.

v_gene: TRBV5-6
abundance: .
j_gene: TRBJ2-7
d_gene: TRBD1
CDR3aa: CASSLVWTGASYEQYF
CDR3nt: TGTGCCAGCAGCTTGGTTTGGACAGGGGCCAGCTACGAGCAGTACTTC

v_gene: TRBV6-1
abundance: .
j_gene: TRBJ1-2
d_gene: .
CDR3aa: CASSEAAYRNYGYTF
CDR3nt: TGTGCCAGCAGTGAAGCGGCCTACAGGAACTATGGCTACACCTTC

v_gene: TRBV6-1
abundance: .
j_gene: TRBJ2-3
d_gene: TRBD2
CDR3aa: CASSEAAVGLVRDTQYF
CDR3nt: TGTGCCAGCAGTGAAGCAGCCGTCGGACTAGTTAGAGATACGCAGTATTTT

v_gene: TRBV4-3
abundance: .
j_gene: TRBJ2-7
d_gene: TRBD1
CDR3aa: CASSRTGGEQYF
CDR3nt: TGCGCCAGCAGCCGAACAGGGGGCGAGCAGTACTTC

v_gene: TRBV29-1
abundance: .
j_gene: TRBJ2-3
d_gene: .
CDR3aa: CSGGVVGGTDTQYF
CDR3nt: TGCAGCGGCGGTGTGGTAGGAGGCACAGATACGCAGTATTTT

v_gene: TRBV19
abundance: few
j_gene: TRBJ2-5
d_gene: TRBD2
CDR3aa: CASSPETSGQETQYF
CDR3nt: TGTGCCAGTAGTCCCGAGACTAGCGGACAAGAGACCCAGTACTTC

v_gene: TRBV7-9
abundance: .
j_gene: TRBJ2-5
d_gene: .
CDR3aa: CASNPDGSRGETQYF
CDR3nt: TGTGCCAGCAACCCCGACGGAAGCAGGGGAGAGACCCAGTACTTC

v_gene: TRBV7-6
abundance: .
j_gene: TRBJ2-7
d_gene: TRBD2
CDR3aa: CASSPRTSGHHEQYF
CDR3nt: TGTGCCAGCAGCCCAAGGACTAGCGGGCACCACGAGCAGTACTTC

v_gene: TRBV5-4
abundance: .
j_gene: TRBJ1-1
d_gene: TRBD1
CDR3aa: CASSTATGVRAEAFF
CDR3nt: TGTGCCAGCAGCACCGCGACAGGGGTGCGCGCTGAAGCTTTCTTT

v_gene: TRBV10-3
abundance: .
j_gene: TRBJ2-1
d_gene: TRBD2
CDR3aa: CAISSGTTNEQFF
CDR3nt: TGTGCCATCAGTTCCGGGACTACCAATGAGCAGTTCTTC

v_gene: TRBV6-4
abundance: .
j_gene: TRBJ2-3
d_gene: TRBD1
CDR3aa: CASGAGGTQYF
CDR3nt: TGTGCCAGCGGGGCAGGGGGTACGCAGTATTTT

v_gene: TRBV25-1
abundance: .
j_gene: TRBJ1-6
d_gene: .
CDR3aa: CASSERSSYNSPLHF
CDR3nt: TGTGCCAGCAGTGAAAGGAGCTCCTATAATTCACCCCTCCACTTT

v_gene: TRBV11-1
abundance: .
j_gene: TRBJ1-6
d_gene: .
CDR3aa: CASSLVGSNSPLHF
CDR3nt: TGTGCCAGCAGCTTAGTTGGCTCAAATTCACCCCTCCACTTT

v_gene: TRBV7-6
abundance: .
j_gene: TRBJ2-7
d_gene: .
CDR3aa: CASSLDSALQYF
CDR3nt: TGTGCCAGCAGTCTCGACAGCGCCCTGCAGTACTTC

v_gene: TRBV18
abundance: .
j_gene: TRBJ2-7
d_gene: TRBD1
CDR3aa: CASSPGWQGAYEQYF
CDR3nt: TGTGCCAGCTCACCAGGTTGGCAGGGGGCCTACGAGCAGTACTTC

v_gene: TRBV6-5
abundance: .
j_gene: TRBJ1-2
d_gene: .
CDR3aa: CASSPFFEAGYTF
CDR3nt: TGTGCCAGCAGTCCCTTCTTCGAGGCTGGCTACACCTTC

v_gene: TRBV7-7
abundance: .
j_gene: TRBJ2-5
d_gene: .
CDR3aa: CASSMKGEETQYF
CDR3nt: TGTGCTAGCAGCATGAAGGGGGAAGAGACCCAGTACTTC

v_gene: TRBV5-4
abundance: .
j_gene: TRBJ2-7
d_gene: TRBD1
CDR3aa: CASSHRGNYEQYF
CDR3nt: TGTGCCAGCAGCCACAGGGGCAACTACGAGCAGTACTTC

v_gene: TRBV27
abundance: .
j_gene: TRBJ1-2
d_gene: .
CDR3aa: CASSLSRDFYGYTF
CDR3nt: TGTGCCAGCAGTTTATCTCGGGATTTCTATGGCTACACCTTC

v_gene: TRBV14
abundance: .
j_gene: TRBJ2-1
d_gene: TRBD1
CDR3aa: CASSQATGGNEQFF
CDR3nt: TGTGCCAGCAGCCAAGCGACAGGGGGCAATGAGCAGTTCTTC

v_gene: TRBV18
abundance: .
j_gene: TRBJ1-1
d_gene: TRBD1
CDR3aa: CASSQEGAPNTEAFF
CDR3nt: TGTGCCAGCTCACAAGAGGGGGCCCCGAACACTGAAGCTTTCTTT

v_gene: TRBV11-2
abundance: .
j_gene: TRBJ1-6
d_gene: TRBD1
CDR3aa: CASSLDRTGSSYNSPLHF
CDR3nt: TGTGCCAGCAGCTTAGATCGGACAGGGAGCTCCTATAATTCACCCCTCCACTTT

v_gene: TRBV15
abundance: .
j_gene: TRBJ1-1
d_gene: .
CDR3aa: CATSPEARGTEAFF
CDR3nt: TGTGCCACCAGCCCAGAGGCCCGGGGCACTGAAGCTTTCTTT

v_gene: TRBV4-3
abundance: .
j_gene: TRBJ1-2
d_gene: TRBD1
CDR3aa: CASSQVTGASSYGYTF
CDR3nt: TGCGCCAGCAGCCAAGTTACAGGGGCTTCCTCCTATGGCTACACCTTC

v_gene: TRBV19
abundance: .
j_gene: TRBJ1-5
d_gene: .
CDR3aa: CASSISDGSDMHF
CDR3nt: TGTGCCAGTAGTATATCGGATGGGTCAGACATGCATTTT